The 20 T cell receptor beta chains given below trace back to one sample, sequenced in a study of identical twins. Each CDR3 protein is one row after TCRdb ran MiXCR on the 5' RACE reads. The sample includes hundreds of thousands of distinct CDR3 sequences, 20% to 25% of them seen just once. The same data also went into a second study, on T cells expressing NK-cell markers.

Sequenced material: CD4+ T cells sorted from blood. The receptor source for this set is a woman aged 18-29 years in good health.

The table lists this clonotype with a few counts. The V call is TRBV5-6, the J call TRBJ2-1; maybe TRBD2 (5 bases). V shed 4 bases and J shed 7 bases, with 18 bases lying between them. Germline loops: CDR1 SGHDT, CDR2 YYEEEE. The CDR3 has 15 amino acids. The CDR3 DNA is TGTGCCAGCAGCCCCGGTGTGTCTAGCAGAAATGAGCAGTTCTTC. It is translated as CASSPGVSSRNEQFF.

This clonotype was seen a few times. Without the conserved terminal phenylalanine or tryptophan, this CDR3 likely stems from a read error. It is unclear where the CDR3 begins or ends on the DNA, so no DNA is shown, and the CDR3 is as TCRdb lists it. The CDR3 spells CASGDRGGI. The gene calls are TRBV7-7 and TRBJ2-3; TRBD1 is taken as the D call from the table, unchecked against the DNA. Germline values: CDR1 SSHAT, CDR2 FNYEAQ (reference sequence). With termini counted, the CDR3 has 9 amino acids.

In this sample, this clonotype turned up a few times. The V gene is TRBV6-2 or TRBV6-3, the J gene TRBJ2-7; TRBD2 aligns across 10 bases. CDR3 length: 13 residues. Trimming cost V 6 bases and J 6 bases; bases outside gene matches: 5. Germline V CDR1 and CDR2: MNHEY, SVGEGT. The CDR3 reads CASRAGGRGEQYF. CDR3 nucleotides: TGTGCCAGCAGAGCGGGGGGGCGAGGCGAGCAGTACTTC.

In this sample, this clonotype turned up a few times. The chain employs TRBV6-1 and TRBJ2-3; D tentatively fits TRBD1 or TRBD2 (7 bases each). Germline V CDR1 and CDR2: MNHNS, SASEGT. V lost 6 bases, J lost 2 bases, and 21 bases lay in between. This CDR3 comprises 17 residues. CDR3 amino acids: CASSSQGEGAYTDTQYF. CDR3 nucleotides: TGTGCCAGCAGCTCCCAGGGGGAGGGGGCCTACACAGATACGCAGTATTTT.

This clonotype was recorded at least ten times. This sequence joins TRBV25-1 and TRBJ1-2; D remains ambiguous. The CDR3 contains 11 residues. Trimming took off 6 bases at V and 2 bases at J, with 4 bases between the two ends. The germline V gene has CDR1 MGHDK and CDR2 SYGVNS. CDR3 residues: CASSRNYGYTF. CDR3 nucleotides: TGTGCCAGCAGCCGAAACTATGGCTACACCTTC.

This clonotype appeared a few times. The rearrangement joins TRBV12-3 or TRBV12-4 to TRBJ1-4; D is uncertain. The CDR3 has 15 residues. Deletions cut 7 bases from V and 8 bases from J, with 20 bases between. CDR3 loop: CASTLRHLPREKLFF. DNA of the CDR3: TGTGCCAGCACCCTACGACATCTTCCCAGGGAAAAACTGTTTTTT.

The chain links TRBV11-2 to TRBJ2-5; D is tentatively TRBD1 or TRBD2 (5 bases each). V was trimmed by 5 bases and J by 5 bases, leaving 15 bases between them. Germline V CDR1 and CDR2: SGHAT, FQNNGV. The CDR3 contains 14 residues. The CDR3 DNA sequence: TGTGCCAGCAGCGCCAGGGCTAGCCCGGAGACCCAGTACTTC. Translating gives CASSARASPETQYF.

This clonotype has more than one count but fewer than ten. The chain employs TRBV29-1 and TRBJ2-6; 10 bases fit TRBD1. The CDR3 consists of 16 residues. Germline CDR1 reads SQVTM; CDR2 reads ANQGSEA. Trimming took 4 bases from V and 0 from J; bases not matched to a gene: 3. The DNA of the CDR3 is TGCAGCGTTGGGACAGGGGGTTTCTCTGGGGCCAACGTCCTGACTTTC. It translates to CSVGTGGFSGANVLTF.

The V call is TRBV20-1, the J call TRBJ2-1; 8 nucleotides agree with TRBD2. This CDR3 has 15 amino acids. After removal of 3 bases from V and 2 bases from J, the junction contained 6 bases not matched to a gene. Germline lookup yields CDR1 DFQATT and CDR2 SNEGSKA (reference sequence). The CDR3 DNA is TGCAGTGCTAGGGGAGCGGGAGTTGCCTACAATGAGCAGTTCTTC. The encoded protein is CSARGAGVAYNEQFF.

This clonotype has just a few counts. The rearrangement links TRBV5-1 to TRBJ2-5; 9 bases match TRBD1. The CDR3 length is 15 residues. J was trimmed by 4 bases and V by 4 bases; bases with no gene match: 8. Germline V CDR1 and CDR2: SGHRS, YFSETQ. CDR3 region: CASSNGDRVGETQYF. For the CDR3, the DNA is TGCGCCAGCAGCAACGGGGACAGGGTAGGAGAGACCCAGTACTTC.

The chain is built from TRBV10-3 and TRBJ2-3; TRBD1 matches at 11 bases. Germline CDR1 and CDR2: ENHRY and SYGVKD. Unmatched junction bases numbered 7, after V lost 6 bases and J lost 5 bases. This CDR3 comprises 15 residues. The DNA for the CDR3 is TGTGCCATCAGGACGGGACAGGGGGGCATAGATACGCAGTATTTT. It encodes CAIRTGQGGIDTQYF.

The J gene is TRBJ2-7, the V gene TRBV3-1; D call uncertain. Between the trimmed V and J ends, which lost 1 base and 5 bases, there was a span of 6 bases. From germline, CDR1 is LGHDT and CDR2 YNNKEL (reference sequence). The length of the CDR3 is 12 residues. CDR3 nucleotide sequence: TGTGCCAGCAGCCAAGCACGCAACGAGCAGTACTTC. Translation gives CASSQARNEQYF.

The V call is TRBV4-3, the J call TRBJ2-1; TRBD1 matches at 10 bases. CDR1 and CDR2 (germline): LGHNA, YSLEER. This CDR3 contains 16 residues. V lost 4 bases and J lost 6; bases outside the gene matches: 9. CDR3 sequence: CASSRIRDRGSNEQFF. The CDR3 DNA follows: TGCGCCAGCAGCCGCATCCGGGACAGGGGTTCCAATGAGCAGTTCTTC.

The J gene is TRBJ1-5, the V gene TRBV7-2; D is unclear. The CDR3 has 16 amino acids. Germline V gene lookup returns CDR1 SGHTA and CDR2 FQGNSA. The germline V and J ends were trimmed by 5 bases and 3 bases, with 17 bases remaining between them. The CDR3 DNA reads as TGTGCCAGCAGCCCAAAGGTTCTGACGACCAATCAGCCCCAGCATTTT. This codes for CASSPKVLTTNQPQHF.

The CDR3 here is CASLAGTYEQYF. For the CDR3, the DNA is TGTGCCAGTCTGGCGGGGACCTACGAGCAGTACTTC. This rearrangement joins TRBV7-9 to TRBJ2-7; possible D gene TRBD2, 6 bases. Germline CDR1 is SEHNR and CDR2 is FQNEAQ (reference sequence). The germline V and J ends were trimmed by 9 bases and 2 bases, with 11 bases remaining between them. The CDR3 contains 12 residues. Full variable domain (outside the CDR3, taken from reference TRBV7-9 and TRBJ2-7): DTGVSQNPRHKITKRGQNVTFRCDPISEHNRLYWYRQTLGQGPEFLTYFQNEAQLEKSRLLSDRFSAERPKGSFSTLEIQRTEQGDSAMYLCASLAGTYEQYFGPGTRLTVT.

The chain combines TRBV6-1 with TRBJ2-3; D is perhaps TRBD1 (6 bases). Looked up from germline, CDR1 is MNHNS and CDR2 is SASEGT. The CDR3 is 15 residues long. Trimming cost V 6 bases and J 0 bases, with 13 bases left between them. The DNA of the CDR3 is TGTGCCAGCAGCACCTATGGGGGCAGCACAGATACGCAGTATTTT. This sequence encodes CASSTYGGSTDTQYF.

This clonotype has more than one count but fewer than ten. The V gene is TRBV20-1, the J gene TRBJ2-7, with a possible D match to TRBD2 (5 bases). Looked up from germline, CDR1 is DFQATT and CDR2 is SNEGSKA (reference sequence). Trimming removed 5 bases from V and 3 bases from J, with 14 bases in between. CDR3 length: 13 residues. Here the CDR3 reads CSAPRPGGYEQYF. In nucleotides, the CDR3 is TGCAGTGCTCCTAGACCCGGAGGCTACGAGCAGTACTTC.

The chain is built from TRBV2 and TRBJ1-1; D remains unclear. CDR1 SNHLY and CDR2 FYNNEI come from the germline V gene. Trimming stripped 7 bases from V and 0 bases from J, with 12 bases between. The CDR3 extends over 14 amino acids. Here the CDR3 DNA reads TGTGCCAGCAAGATTGAGAGCATGAACACTGAAGCTTTCTTT. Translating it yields CASKIESMNTEAFF.

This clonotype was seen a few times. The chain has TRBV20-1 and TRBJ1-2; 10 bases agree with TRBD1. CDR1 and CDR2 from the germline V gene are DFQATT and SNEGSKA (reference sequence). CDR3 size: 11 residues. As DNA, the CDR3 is TGCAGCGGGACAGGGGACGGTGGCTACACCTTC. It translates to CSGTGDGGYTF.

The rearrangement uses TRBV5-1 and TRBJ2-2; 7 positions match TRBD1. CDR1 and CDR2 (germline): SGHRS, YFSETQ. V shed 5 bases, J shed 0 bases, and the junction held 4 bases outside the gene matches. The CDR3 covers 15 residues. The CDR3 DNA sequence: TGCGCCAGCAGTTGGGACAGCGCGAACACCGGGGAGCTGTTTTTT. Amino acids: CASSWDSANTGELFF. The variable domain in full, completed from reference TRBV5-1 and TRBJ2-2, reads KAGVTQTPRYLIKTRGQQVTLSCSPISGHRSVSWYQQTPGQGLQFLFEYFSETQRNKGNFPGRFSGRQFSNSRSEMNVSTLELGDSALYLCASSWDSANTGELFFGEGSRLTVL.